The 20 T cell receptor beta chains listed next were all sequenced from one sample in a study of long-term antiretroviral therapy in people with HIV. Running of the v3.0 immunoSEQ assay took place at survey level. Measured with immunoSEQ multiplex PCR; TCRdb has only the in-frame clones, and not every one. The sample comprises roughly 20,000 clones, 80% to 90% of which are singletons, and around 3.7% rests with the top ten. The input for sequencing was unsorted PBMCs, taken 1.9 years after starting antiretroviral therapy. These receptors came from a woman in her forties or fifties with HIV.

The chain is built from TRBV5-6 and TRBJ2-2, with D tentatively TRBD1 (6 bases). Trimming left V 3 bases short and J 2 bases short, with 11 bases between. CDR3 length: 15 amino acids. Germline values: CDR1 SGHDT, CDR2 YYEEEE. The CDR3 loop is CASSSPGQNTGELFF. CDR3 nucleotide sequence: TGTGCCAGCAGCTCCCCGGGACAAAACACCGGGGAGCTGTTTTTT.

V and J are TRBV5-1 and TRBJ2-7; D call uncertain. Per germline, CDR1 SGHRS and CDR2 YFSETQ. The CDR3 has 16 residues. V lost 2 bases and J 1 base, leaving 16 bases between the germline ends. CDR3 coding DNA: TGCGCCAGCAGCTTTGAGAGACCCCTAAAGTCCTACGAGCAGTACTTC. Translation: CASSFERPLKSYEQYF.

CDR3: CASSQAPRTREYGYTF. As DNA, the CDR3 is TGCGCCAGCAGCCAAGCCCCCCGGACCAGGGAATATGGCTACACCTTC. This rearrangement joins TRBV4-1 to TRBJ1-2, with D tentatively TRBD1 (5 bases). The CDR3 spans 16 residues. Per the germline V gene, CDR1 is MGHRA and CDR2 is YSYEKL. V lost 1 base and J 5 bases, leaving 17 bases between the germline ends.

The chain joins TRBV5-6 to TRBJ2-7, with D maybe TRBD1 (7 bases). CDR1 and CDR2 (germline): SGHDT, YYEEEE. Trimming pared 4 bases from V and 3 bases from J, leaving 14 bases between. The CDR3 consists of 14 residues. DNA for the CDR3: TGTGCCAGCAGCACCAGTCAGGGGGGCTACGAGCAGTACTTC. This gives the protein CASSTSQGGYEQYF.

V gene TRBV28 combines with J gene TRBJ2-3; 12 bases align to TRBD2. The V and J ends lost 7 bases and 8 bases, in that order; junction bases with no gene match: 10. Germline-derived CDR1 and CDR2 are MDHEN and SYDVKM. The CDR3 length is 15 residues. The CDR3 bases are TGTGCCAGCACTAGCGGGGGGGCGGGAAAGGGTACGCAGTATTTT. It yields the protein CASTSGGAGKGTQYF.

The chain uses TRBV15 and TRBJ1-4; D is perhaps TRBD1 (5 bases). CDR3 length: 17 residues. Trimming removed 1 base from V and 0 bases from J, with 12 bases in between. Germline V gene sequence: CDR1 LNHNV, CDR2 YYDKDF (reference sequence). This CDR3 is CATSRAIGTATNEKLFF. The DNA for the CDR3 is TGTGCCACCAGCAGAGCTATTGGGACTGCAACTAATGAAAAACTGTTTTTT.

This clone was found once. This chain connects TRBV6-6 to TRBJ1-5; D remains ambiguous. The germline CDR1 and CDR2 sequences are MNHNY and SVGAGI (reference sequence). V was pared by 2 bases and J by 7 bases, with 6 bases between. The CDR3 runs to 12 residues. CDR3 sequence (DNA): TGTGCCAGCAGTTACCAAGGACAGCCCCAGCATTTT. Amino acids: CASSYQGQPQHF.

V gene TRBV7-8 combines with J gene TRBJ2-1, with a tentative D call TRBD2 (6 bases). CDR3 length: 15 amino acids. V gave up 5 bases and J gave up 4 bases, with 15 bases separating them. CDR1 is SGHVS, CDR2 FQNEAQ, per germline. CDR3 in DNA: TGTGCCAGCAGCCCGCGGACTGGACTATACAATGAGCAGTTCTTC. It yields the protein CASSPRTGLYNEQFF.

The CDR3 region is CAWSVGVGTGTLYNEQFF. As DNA, the CDR3 is TGTGCCTGGAGTGTAGGGGTGGGGACAGGGACCCTATACAATGAGCAGTTCTTC. This chain uses TRBV30 with TRBJ2-1; TRBD1 matches 9 bases. The CDR3 sequence is 18 residues long. The V segment lost 0 bases and the J segment 4 bases; nucleotides outside the gene matches: 13. Germline loops: CDR1 GTSNPN, CDR2 SVGIG (reference sequence).

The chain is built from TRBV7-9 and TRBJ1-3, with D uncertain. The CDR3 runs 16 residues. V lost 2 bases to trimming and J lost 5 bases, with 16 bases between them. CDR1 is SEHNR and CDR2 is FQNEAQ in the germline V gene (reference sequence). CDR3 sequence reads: CASSLTADLWRNTIYF. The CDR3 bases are TGTGCCAGCAGCTTAACCGCGGATCTCTGGCGAAACACCATATATTTT.

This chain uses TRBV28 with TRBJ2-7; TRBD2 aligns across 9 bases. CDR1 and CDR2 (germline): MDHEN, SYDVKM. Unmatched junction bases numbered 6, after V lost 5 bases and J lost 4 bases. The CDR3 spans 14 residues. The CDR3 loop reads CASSRAGGPYEQYF. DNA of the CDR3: TGTGCCAGCAGTAGGGCGGGGGGGCCTTACGAGCAGTACTTC.

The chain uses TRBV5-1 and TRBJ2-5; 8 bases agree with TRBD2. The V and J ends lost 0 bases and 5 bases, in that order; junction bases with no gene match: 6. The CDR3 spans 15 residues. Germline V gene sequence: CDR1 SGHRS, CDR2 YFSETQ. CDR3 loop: CASSLGGLASETQYF. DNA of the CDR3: TGCGCCAGCAGCTTGGGAGGACTAGCTAGTGAGACCCAGTACTTC.

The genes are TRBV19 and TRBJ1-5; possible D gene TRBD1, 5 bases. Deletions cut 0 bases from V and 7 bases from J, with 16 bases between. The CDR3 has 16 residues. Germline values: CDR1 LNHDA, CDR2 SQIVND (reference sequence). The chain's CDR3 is CASSIDGGGSGQPQHF. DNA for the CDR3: TGTGCCAGTAGTATAGATGGGGGGGGGTCCGGGCAGCCCCAGCATTTT.

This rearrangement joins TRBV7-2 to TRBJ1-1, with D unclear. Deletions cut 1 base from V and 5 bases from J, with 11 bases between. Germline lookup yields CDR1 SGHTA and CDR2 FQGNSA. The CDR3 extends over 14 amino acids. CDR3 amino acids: CASSLDGGGTEAFF. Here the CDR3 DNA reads TGTGCCAGCAGCTTAGACGGTGGTGGGACTGAAGCTTTCTTT.

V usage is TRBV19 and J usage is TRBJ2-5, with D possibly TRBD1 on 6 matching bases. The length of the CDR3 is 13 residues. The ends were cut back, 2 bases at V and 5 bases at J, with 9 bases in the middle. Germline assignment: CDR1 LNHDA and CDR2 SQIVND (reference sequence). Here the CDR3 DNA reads TGTGCCAGTAGTATACTAACAGGGGAGACCCAGTACTTC. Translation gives CASSILTGETQYF.

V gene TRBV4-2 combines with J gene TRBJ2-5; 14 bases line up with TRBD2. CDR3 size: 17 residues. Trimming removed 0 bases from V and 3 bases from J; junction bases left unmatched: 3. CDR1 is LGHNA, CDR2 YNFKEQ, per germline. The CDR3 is CASSQDWTSGGKETQYF. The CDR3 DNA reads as TGTGCCAGCAGCCAAGATTGGACTAGCGGGGGGAAAGAGACCCAGTACTTC.

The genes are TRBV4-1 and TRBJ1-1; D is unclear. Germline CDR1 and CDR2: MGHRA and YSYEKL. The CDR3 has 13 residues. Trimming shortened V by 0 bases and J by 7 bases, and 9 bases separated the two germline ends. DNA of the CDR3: TGCGCCAGCAGCCAAGAATCGGGGTTTGAAGCTTTCTTT. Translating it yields CASSQESGFEAFF.

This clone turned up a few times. The CDR3: CASSSAPFETQHF. DNA of the CDR3: TGTGCCAGCAGCTCAGCCCCTTTCGAGACCCAGCATTTT. J is TRBJ1-5 and V is TRBV7-9, with D unclear. This CDR3 has 13 residues. The germline V gene encodes CDR1 SEHNR and CDR2 FQNEAQ (reference sequence). Trimming stripped 4 bases from V and 11 bases from J, with 15 bases between.

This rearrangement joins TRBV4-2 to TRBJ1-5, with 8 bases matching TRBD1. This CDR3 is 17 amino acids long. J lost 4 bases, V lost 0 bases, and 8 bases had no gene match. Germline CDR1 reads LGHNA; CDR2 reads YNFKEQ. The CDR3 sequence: CASSQEDGDRRNQPQHF. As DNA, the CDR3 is TGTGCCAGCAGCCAAGAGGACGGGGACAGGCGGAATCAGCCCCAGCATTTT.

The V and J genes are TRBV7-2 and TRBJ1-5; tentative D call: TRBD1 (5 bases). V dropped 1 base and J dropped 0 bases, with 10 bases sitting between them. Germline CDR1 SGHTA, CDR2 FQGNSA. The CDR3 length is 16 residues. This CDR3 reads CASSLGRGDSNQPQHF. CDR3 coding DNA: TGTGCCAGCAGCTTAGGAAGGGGAGATAGCAATCAGCCCCAGCATTTT.